This T cell receptor beta chain is from a study of neoadjuvant anti-PD-1 for oral cavity cancer. The CDR3 spans 13 residues. V lost 3 bases, J lost 5 bases, and 7 bases lay in between. Germline V lookup: CDR1 MDHEN, CDR2 SYDVKM. Described time point: after neoadjuvant nivolumab, at surgical resection. Patients had HPV-negative, locally advanced oral cavity squamous cell carcinoma. Six replicates per PBMC sample, mostly from roughly 450 ng of genomic DNA. This table comes from immunoSEQ multiplex PCR, and its TCRdb copy is limited to in-frame clones, with some not included. The sample holds approximately 13,000 clones; around 70% are singletons and the top ten take approximately 2.9%.

The sample in question was PBMCs, obtained after nivolumab (anti-PD-1) treatment. The source is a person aged 35 to 85 with oral cavity squamous cell carcinoma. The chain couples TRBV28 to TRBJ2-2, with no clear D. CDR3 DNA sequence: TGTGCCAGCAGTTTTTACAGAACCGGGGAGCTGTTTTTT. It translates to CASSFYRTGELFF.